This T cell receptor beta chain was observed in a study of cytomegalovirus exposure and HLA in healthy donors. Study background: Samples from HLA-typed donors yielded about 85 million unique TCRs in an early data release. Study-wide results and limits: In a later analysis, HLA-associated beta chains showed higher expansion and lower generation probabilities than comparable chains.

Regarding this clone: The antigen is undetermined.

A multiplex PCR was run with 60 Vbeta primers and 13 Jbeta primers. Clones were sequenced by immunoSEQ multiplex PCR, and TCRdb holds only the in-frame ones, with some missing. The sample contains more than 50,000 clones, over 75% of which appear only once. Healthy bone marrow donors made up the donor group. The sample was PBMCs. This TCR derives from a female donor in good health and CMV-seronegative.

The CDR3 DNA reads TGTGCCAGCAGTTCAACATATTACAATGAGCAGTTCTTC. It is translated as CASSSTYYNEQFF. The chain joins TRBV6-5 to TRBJ2-1; D uncertain. From germline, CDR1 is MNHEY and CDR2 SVGAGI. The V end lost 4 bases, the J end lost 4 bases, and 8 bases lay between the germline ends. The CDR3 length is 13 residues.